The rows below give T cell receptor beta chains drawn from one sample of a study of CD8 T cells in ankylosing spondylitis. Using its own MiXCR run on the 5' RACE reads, TCRdb lists one record per CDR3 protein. The repertoire holds fewer than 500,000 distinct CDR3 sequences, with approximately 20% as singletons. Material: blood, either unsorted or a sorted T cell fraction (not recorded which). These receptors were taken from a male donor with ankylosing spondylitis. Both conserved end residues are part of each CDR3. Fields, in order: J gene, V gene, CDR3 protein.

TRBJ1-2 | TRBV7-2 | CASSYGTGNYGYTF
TRBJ2-3 | TRBV12-3/TRBV12-4 | CASSLLPDTQYF
TRBJ2-1 | TRBV6-2/TRBV6-3 | CASVGGGTYNEQFF
TRBJ2-1 | TRBV12-3/TRBV12-4 | CASSPTDRGIFF
TRBJ2-2 | TRBV12-3/TRBV12-4 | CASSRSGLAGAGELFF
TRBJ2-3 | TRBV6-1 | CASRKNRDGLTDTQYF
TRBJ2-2 | TRBV24-1 | CATSDPGQVGGELFF
TRBJ2-3 | TRBV29-1 | CSVGRDRVTDTQYF
TRBJ1-2 | TRBV11-2 | CASSLGTEKANYGYTF
TRBJ2-5 | TRBV28 | CASSYRNGWAETQYF
TRBJ2-1 | TRBV6-2/TRBV6-3 | CASSHHNPKFF
TRBJ1-4 | TRBV28 | CATQGTNEKLFF
TRBJ1-1 | TRBV20-1 | CSASQGQVVAEAFF
TRBJ2-1 | TRBV12-3/TRBV12-4 | CASSSGTSGRLEQFF
TRBJ2-3 | TRBV5-1 | CASSPGAGYTDTQYF
TRBJ1-2 | TRBV28 | CASSSGNGYTF
TRBJ2-2 | TRBV7-2 | CASSLAGLSNTGELFF
TRBJ2-3 | TRBV3-1 | CASSRVAGVPTDTQYF
TRBJ2-1 | TRBV9 | CASSESGRYNEQFF
TRBJ2-3 | TRBV20-1 | CSARDPKTSGRLSDTQYF
TRBJ2-1 | TRBV27 | CASSWGASGSVQFF
TRBJ2-3 | TRBV27 | CASSPGTSETYPSTDTQYF
TRBJ2-2 | TRBV15 | CATSSWTKNTGELFF
TRBJ2-3 | TRBV24-1 | CATSDLRVAGRDTQYF
TRBJ2-3 | TRBV5-1 | CASSLAPGAADTQYF
TRBJ2-7 | TRBV10-3 | CAISETGEQYF
TRBJ2-5 | TRBV5-1 | CASSLFLGTEETQYF
TRBJ2-7 | TRBV28 | CASSPQGEAYEQYF
TRBJ2-3 | TRBV6-5 | CASSYGSGGATDTQYF
TRBJ2-1 | TRBV20-1 | CSARVLASPRNQQFF
TRBJ1-2 | TRBV28 | CASRGRIANYGYTF
TRBJ1-5 | TRBV7-2 | CASSLARGGGRGQPQHF
TRBJ1-2 | TRBV15 | CATSSDEGTGAGYGYTF
TRBJ1-1 | TRBV28 | CASSFRAYTEAFF
TRBJ2-7 | TRBV7-8 | CASSRTGTDYEQYF
TRBJ1-4 | TRBV2 | CASSVYRGREKLFF
TRBJ2-1 | TRBV2 | CASSDRTGGNEQFF
TRBJ2-2 | TRBV29-1 | CSAQTSGVNTGELFF
TRBJ2-7 | TRBV11-2 | CASSDSWERYEQYF
TRBJ1-1 | TRBV6-4 | CASSVDSGPGEAFF
TRBJ2-3 | TRBV7-3 | CASSLTLGTDTQYF